This T cell receptor beta chain was sequenced during a study of low-dose radiotherapy and immunotherapy resistance in tumors (dated by TCRdb to between 2020 and 2023). Describing the broader study: In Cohort 1, 0.5 Gy per fraction was delivered every 2 weeks, and a total PTV dose of 6.5 Gy was prescribed. For Cohort 2, the dose was 1 Gy per fraction given every two weeks, adding up to 13 Gy in total across 26 weeks. Patients were given nivolumab as a 240 mg flat dose every two weeks and ipilimumab at 1 mg/kg every six weeks, with both drugs delivered intravenously. Cyclophosphamide 200 mg/m2 was given intravenously every two weeks, one day before each radiation and immunotherapy administration. Patients took aspirin 300 mg orally once daily for four cycles, starting on cycle 1 day 1. The trial did not randomize participants into treatment groups. The translational analysis covered eight patients: three from the first dose cohort and the first five from the second dose cohort.

On this clonotype: Its antigen is unknown. No per-base quality is available; no much larger clone lies one base away.

Superscript III and a set of TRAV- and TRBV-specific primers were used to synthesize first-strand cDNA, so that both TCRalpha and TCRbeta chains were covered. TCRs were amplified with Phusion for 20 to 25 PCR cycles, with a constant-region primer paired with the adapter attached to the V primers. Isolated mRNA was amplified with the MessageAmp II aRNA Amplification Kit, using an approximately 17-hour in vitro transcription at 37°C. mRNA for TCR sequencing was isolated with the Dynabeads mRNA DIRECT Purification Kit. Indexed Illumina adapters were added in a second Phusion PCR of 25 cycles, after which AMPure XP beads were used to purify the products. Processing in the source paper ran as follows. Custom Perl scripts pooled TCR sequences encoding the same protein, removed out-of-frame sequences and computed each clonotype's abundance. Any TCR sequence supported by only a single read was excluded from analysis. Shannon entropy, Gini index, clonality, richness, and the frequency of TCRs shared between repertoires were included as repertoire metrics. TCRdb trimmed the raw reads at Q25, called clones with MiXCR and kept productive beta chains. Entries are consolidated by CDR3 protein sequence, retaining the most common genes and DNA. The V and J calls reflect TCRdb's pipeline rather than the authors' work. This sample has more than 9,500 distinct CDR3 sequences in its table, and 35% to 50% of those were observed once. The ten biggest clones cover around 6% of the sample.

V is clipped by 5 bases and J by 8 bases, and the sequence between their germline boundaries is 14 bases long. Per the germline V gene, SGHTA is the CDR1 and FQGTGA is the CDR2. The CDR3 spans 13 residues, from the cysteine through the phenylalanine. Only the CDR3 part of the read is kept: 39 bases, read in frame from the first base. The donors came from RACIN, which was a single-arm phase I dose-escalation trial that paired nivolumab and ipilimumab with aspirin, low-dose cyclophosphamide and low-dose radiotherapy. Patients were eligible if they had advanced solid tumors that were TIL-negative. The TCR originated in a human donor with advanced metastatic prostate, ovarian, gallbladder or colorectal cancer (not recorded which). This table probably holds off-target reads from a library built for another chain. The V and J segments used are TRBV7-3 and TRBJ2-3; the best D guess is TRBD2, with 5 bases matching. The nucleotide sequence is TGTGCCAGCAGCGCCTGGACTGAGGGTACGCAGTATTTT. Its translation reads: CASSAWTEGTQYF.